These T cell receptor beta chains were read from a single sample in a study of CD8+ T cells in alopecia areata. TCRdb's table, derived via immunoSEQ multiplex PCR, lists solely in-frame clones and lacks some. The table lists hundreds of thousands of clones, around three fifths of them singletons. Sequenced here: CD4+ T cells sorted from blood, sampled at week 0. Source of these receptors: a human donor with alopecia areata. CDR3s include the opening cysteine and the closing phenylalanine or tryptophan. The order of the fields is V gene, J gene, CDR3 protein.

V gene: TRBV6-6
J gene: TRBJ2-6
CDR3 protein: CASSIDRTSGANVLTF

V gene: TRBV6-5
J gene: TRBJ1-1
CDR3 protein: CASIRVLDTEAFF

V gene: TRBV6-1
J gene: TRBJ2-3
CDR3 protein: CASIPSRGRTDTQYF

V gene: TRBV18
J gene: TRBJ1-4
CDR3 protein: CASSPDRGEKLFF

V gene: TRBV14
J gene: TRBJ2-1
CDR3 protein: CASSPNRHGSEQFF

V gene: TRBV5-6
J gene: TRBJ1-2
CDR3 protein: CASSRGQGDGYTF

V gene: TRBV7-3
J gene: TRBJ2-7
CDR3 protein: CASSPQLVASYEQYF

V gene: TRBV15
J gene: TRBJ1-5
CDR3 protein: CATSRGAGGGKNQPQHF

V gene: TRBV4-1
J gene: TRBJ2-5
CDR3 protein: CASSQDGGAGETQYF

V gene: TRBV25-1
J gene: TRBJ2-1
CDR3 protein: CASSESGGRIHNEQFF

V gene: TRBV2
J gene: TRBJ1-2
CDR3 protein: CASSEIRDRGGYTF

V gene: TRBV6-5
J gene: TRBJ2-1
CDR3 protein: CASSYRRTGDYNEQFF

V gene: TRBV25-1
J gene: TRBJ2-1
CDR3 protein: CASRGLAGVGEQFF

V gene: TRBV30
J gene: TRBJ2-2
CDR3 protein: CAWGRGRNTGELFF

V gene: TRBV6-5
J gene: TRBJ2-1
CDR3 protein: CASSRQGAKNEQFF

V gene: TRBV5-4
J gene: TRBJ1-2
CDR3 protein: CASSTVSTYGYTF

V gene: TRBV7-9
J gene: TRBJ1-1
CDR3 protein: CASSLGYLGTEAFF

V gene: TRBV7-3
J gene: TRBJ1-6
CDR3 protein: CASSPQGHNSPLHF

V gene: TRBV7-2
J gene: TRBJ2-1
CDR3 protein: CASKTGTGVKNEQFF

V gene: TRBV6-6
J gene: TRBJ2-7
CDR3 protein: CASSYPDTYEQYF

V gene: TRBV29-1
J gene: TRBJ1-2
CDR3 protein: CSVDQQGPRGGYTF

V gene: TRBV19
J gene: TRBJ2-2
CDR3 protein: CASSITPYTGELFF

V gene: TRBV7-9
J gene: TRBJ2-1
CDR3 protein: CASSLAGIDNEQFF

V gene: TRBV9
J gene: TRBJ1-3
CDR3 protein: CASSENPNRVGNTIYF

V gene: TRBV6-6
J gene: TRBJ1-1
CDR3 protein: CASAQGGGTEAFF

V gene: TRBV6-1
J gene: TRBJ2-3
CDR3 protein: CASTPTGTDTQYF

V gene: TRBV29-1
J gene: TRBJ2-5
CDR3 protein: CSVGLKETQYF

V gene: TRBV29-1
J gene: TRBJ2-4
CDR3 protein: CSVVMGLGNIQYF

V gene: TRBV18
J gene: TRBJ2-6
CDR3 protein: CASSPPSGANVLTF

V gene: TRBV30
J gene: TRBJ2-2
CDR3 protein: CACTRVGQGGAGELFF

V gene: TRBV14
J gene: TRBJ2-1
CDR3 protein: CASSRIAGLNEQFF

V gene: TRBV2
J gene: TRBJ2-3
CDR3 protein: CASSDAHFRDTDTQYF

V gene: TRBV19
J gene: TRBJ2-1
CDR3 protein: CATNARQGANNEQFF

V gene: TRBV30
J gene: TRBJ2-7
CDR3 protein: CAWTRPGSVGYEQYF

V gene: TRBV30
J gene: TRBJ1-1
CDR3 protein: CAWRLHAMNTEAFF

V gene: TRBV5-1
J gene: TRBJ1-1
CDR3 protein: CASSTGTENTEAFF

V gene: TRBV7-6
J gene: TRBJ2-7
CDR3 protein: CASTREGALYEQYF

V gene: TRBV11-2
J gene: TRBJ2-7
CDR3 protein: CASSKTGGTYEQYF

V gene: TRBV7-6
J gene: TRBJ2-6
CDR3 protein: CASSSQALHLPSGANVLTF

V gene: TRBV27
J gene: TRBJ2-7
CDR3 protein: CASSFIGTTTYERYF

V gene: TRBV29-1
J gene: TRBJ2-2
CDR3 protein: CSVLVGGNTGELFF

V gene: TRBV5-1
J gene: TRBJ2-7
CDR3 protein: CASSLAAGPEVEQYF

V gene: TRBV18
J gene: TRBJ1-1
CDR3 protein: CASSPQGEGSAFF

V gene: TRBV6-1
J gene: TRBJ2-1
CDR3 protein: CASSGRDRALGHRSEQFF

V gene: TRBV6-1
J gene: TRBJ2-5
CDR3 protein: CASTGLRTQETQYF

V gene: TRBV6-1
J gene: TRBJ1-3
CDR3 protein: CASVYSSGNTIYF

V gene: TRBV28
J gene: TRBJ2-2
CDR3 protein: CASSLNLRGNTGELFF

V gene: TRBV5-1
J gene: TRBJ1-4
CDR3 protein: CASSPDRAQGEKLFF

V gene: TRBV2
J gene: TRBJ1-2
CDR3 protein: CASRGGTNYGYTF

V gene: TRBV30
J gene: TRBJ2-7
CDR3 protein: CAWSLGRNSYEQYF

V gene: TRBV2
J gene: TRBJ2-1
CDR3 protein: CASRRTAGGQQFF